These 10 T cell receptor beta chains were all obtained from the same sample, sequenced in a study of molecular identifiers for immune sequencing clone quantification. Using its own MiXCR run on the PCR reads, TCRdb lists one record per CDR3 protein. This sample has about 100,000 distinct CDR3 sequences, with over 30% found just once. Material: naive CD8+ T cells from blood, with Jurkat cell RNA spiked in. Indicated subset: FACS-sorted CD8+CD4-CCR7+CD45RA+ naive T cells. The receptors derive from a human donor in good health. Some libraries in this study had Jurkat cell RNA spiked in.

In regard to this clonotype: This sequence may be a read error, since a much larger clone differs from it by one base. The rearrangement joins TRBV6-5 to TRBJ2-7; 11 bases agree with TRBD2. The ends lost 8 bases at V and 4 bases at J; junction bases unmatched: 7. In germline, CDR1 is MNHEY, CDR2 SVGAGI. The CDR3 has 14 amino acids. The CDR3 spells CASGAGTSGYEQYF. The CDR3 nucleotides read TGTGCCAGCGGTGCCGGGACTAGCGGTTACGAGCAGTACTTC.

Of note for this clonotype: Given a much more abundant clone one base away, this may be a read error. The rearrangement joins TRBV6-2 or TRBV6-3 to TRBJ2-1; possible D gene TRBD2, 5 bases. The CDR3 has 11 residues. Germline V gives CDR1 MNHEY, CDR2 SVGEGT. V gave up 8 bases and J gave up 9 bases, with 11 bases separating them. The CDR3 is CASSHGSEQFF. The CDR3 DNA is TGTGCCAGCTCCCATGGGAGTGAGCAGTTCTTC.

This clonotype was counted at least ten times. V is TRBV6-2 or TRBV6-3 and J is TRBJ1-5, with D possibly TRBD1 on 6 matching bases. CDR3 length: 13 amino acids. V was trimmed by 6 bases and J by 0 bases, leaving 6 bases between them. The germline CDR1 and CDR2 sequences are MNHEY and SVGEGT. As DNA, the CDR3 is TGTGCCAGCAGGGACAGTAGCAATCAGCCCCAGCATTTT. This codes for CASRDSSNQPQHF.

This clonotype was counted at least ten times. This rearrangement joins TRBV2 to TRBJ1-4, with TRBD1 matching over 7 bases. The germline CDR1 and CDR2 sequences are SNHLY and FYNNEI. The CDR3 extends over 15 amino acids. V was clipped by 6 bases and J by 6 bases; unmatched bases: 10. The CDR3 nucleotides are TGTGCCAGCAGAGCTAGCCGGGACAGAGATGAAAAACTGTTTTTT. Protein product: CASRASRDRDEKLFF.

With regard to this clonotype: A read error may be the cause here, since a much bigger clone is one base away. The chain carries TRBV6-2 or TRBV6-3 and TRBJ2-3; tentative D call: TRBD2 (6 bases). Germline V gene lookup returns CDR1 MNHEY and CDR2 SVGEGT. There are 16 residues in the CDR3. CDR3 sequence: CASNTPGTFHTDTLYF. The CDR3 nucleotides are TGTGCCAGCAATACTCCCGGGACTTTCCACACAGATACGCTGTATTTT.

In regard to this clonotype: This may stem from a read error, because a much larger clone lies one nucleotide away. The final CDR3 position lacks the conserved phenylalanine or tryptophan, pointing to a likely read error. This chain uses TRBV29-1 with TRBJ2-7, with a possible D match to TRBD1 (6 bases). The CDR3 consists of 13 residues. Deletions cut 5 bases from V and 2 bases from J, with 13 bases between. Germline loops: CDR1 SQVTM, CDR2 ANQGSEA. This chain's CDR3 is CSVLETGPYEQYI. The DNA for the CDR3 is TGCAGCGTTCTCGAGACAGGCCCCTACGAGCAGTACATC.

This clonotype was detected only a few times. The chain recombines TRBV14 with TRBJ2-1; weak D call: TRBD1 (6 bases). The germline gives CDR1 SGHDN, CDR2 FVKESK. This CDR3 has 16 amino acids. V dropped 4 bases and J dropped 2 bases, with 15 bases sitting between them. The CDR3 DNA reads TGTGCCAGCAGCCGGTACAGGGAGAGGCCCTACAATGAGCAGTTCTTC. Protein: CASSRYRERPYNEQFF. The whole variable domain, remainder taken from reference TRBV14 and TRBJ2-1, is EAGVTQFPSHSVIEKGQTVTLRCDPISGHDNLYWYRRVMGKEIKFLLHFVKESKQDESGMPNNRFLAERTGGTYSTLKVQPAELEDSGVYFCASSRYRERPYNEQFFGPGTRLTVL.

The chain uses TRBV7-6 and TRBJ1-6, with unresolved D. CDR3 length: 14 amino acids. Looked up from germline, CDR1 is SGHVS and CDR2 is FNYEAQ. Trimming pared 3 bases from V and 10 bases from J, leaving 13 bases between. The CDR3 DNA reads as TGTGCCAGCAGCTTGGAAGGCGCGGGGTCACCCCTCCACTTT. Protein sequence: CASSLEGAGSPLHF.

Concerning this clonotype: At one end, the junction sequence differs from germline, possibly due to a read error. The chain uses TRBV28 and TRBJ2-7; D ambiguous. Germline CDR1 MDHEN, CDR2 SYDVKM. The CDR3 is 11 residues long. CDR3 sequence: CAGSLQYEQYF. CDR3 in DNA: TGTGCCGGCAGTTTACAATACGAGCAGTACTTC.

This clonotype was counted only a few times. CDR3 nucleotide sequence: TGTGCCAGCAGCCAAGATGTAGGGAGCGAGGCAGATACGCAGTATTTT. Its protein is CASSQDVGSEADTQYF. The genes are TRBV4-2 and TRBJ2-3; D possibly corresponds to TRBD2 (5 bases). V was pared by 0 bases and J by 4 bases, with 14 bases between. Germline V gene data show CDR1 as LGHNA and CDR2 as YNFKEQ. The CDR3 is made up of 16 amino acids.